Presented here are 20 T cell receptor beta chains from one specimen sequenced in a study of OX40 agonist ivuxolimab in advanced cancers. The assay was immunoSEQ multiplex PCR, and TCRdb's table has in-frame clones only and misses some. The table records about 92,000 clones, 84% of them present only once. The sequenced sample was CD4+ or CD8+ T cells sorted from blood, obtained in a trial of the OX40 agonist ivuxolimab. These receptor sequences come from an adult with an advanced solid tumor such as melanoma, head and neck, liver or kidney cancer.

The table lists this clone with a count of one. The rearrangement joins TRBV10-3 to TRBJ1-2; D is perhaps TRBD1 (5 bases). The germline V and J ends were trimmed by 9 bases and 2 bases, with 13 bases remaining between them. This CDR3 contains 13 residues. Germline V CDR1 and CDR2: ENHRY, SYGVKD. The CDR3 DNA reads TGTGCCATTGGGGGGGACGGGAACTATGGCTACACCTTC. It is translated as CAIGGDGNYGYTF.

The J gene is TRBJ2-7, the V gene TRBV7-2; no firm D call. Germline V gives CDR1 SGHTA, CDR2 FQGNSA. The CDR3 is 15 amino acids. Trimming pared 0 bases from V and 3 bases from J, leaving 12 bases between. The CDR3 spells CASSLAEVFGYEQYF. The DNA for the CDR3 is TGTGCCAGCAGCTTAGCTGAGGTTTTTGGCTACGAGCAGTACTTC.

V and J are TRBV5-4 and TRBJ2-7, with TRBD1 identical over 9 bases. J gave up 0 bases and V 4 bases, and 11 bases lay outside the gene matches. Germline values: CDR1 SGHNT, CDR2 YYREEE (reference sequence). The CDR3 consists of 17 residues. The CDR3 DNA is TGTGCCAGCAGCCAAGTAGACAGGGGGAAGGGCTCCTACGAGCAGTACTTC. Its translation: CASSQVDRGKGSYEQYF.

The chain is built from TRBV6-5 and TRBJ2-7, with D possibly TRBD1 on 6 matching bases. Trimming removed 5 bases from V and 6 bases from J, with 17 bases in between. Per the germline V gene, CDR1 is MNHEY and CDR2 is SVGAGI. The CDR3 has 14 residues. For the CDR3, the DNA is TGTGCCAGCAGTCGACGGTCGGACAGTCGCGAGCAGTACTTC. It codes for CASSRRSDSREQYF.

This chain connects TRBV15 to TRBJ2-2; 7 bases are a match to TRBD1. The CDR3 contains 15 residues. Germline V gene lookup returns CDR1 LNHNV and CDR2 YYDKDF (reference sequence). V lost 5 bases and J lost 2; bases outside the gene matches: 5. The CDR3 sequence: CATSRDRTNTGELFF. In DNA form, the CDR3 reads TGTGCCACCAGCCGGGACAGAACAAACACCGGGGAGCTGTTTTTT.

Concerning this clone itself: Being one base from a much bigger clone, this may be a read error. This chain links TRBV30 with TRBJ1-6; possible D gene TRBD1, 5 bases. CDR3 size: 14 residues. CDR1 and CDR2 from the germline V gene are GTSNPN and SVGIG (reference sequence). Trimming stripped 3 bases from V and 6 bases from J, with 12 bases between. CDR3 nucleotides: TGTGCCTGGAGAACAGGACTGGGTAATTCACCCCTCCACTTT. Its protein is CAWRTGLGNSPLHF.

This rearrangement joins TRBV25-1 to TRBJ1-3; D is perhaps TRBD1 (6 bases). Trimming took off 7 bases at V and 4 bases at J, with 23 bases between the two ends. Germline loops: CDR1 MGHDK, CDR2 SYGVNS. The CDR3 runs 17 residues. This CDR3 is CASKAFQGRGDGNTIYF. CDR3 nucleotides: TGTGCCAGCAAAGCCTTTCAGGGCAGGGGCGACGGAAACACCATATATTTT.

This clone was counted a single time. DNA for the CDR3: TGTGCCAGCAGCCGCCAGGGGCACTCCTATGGCTACACCTTC. Translation gives CASSRQGHSYGYTF. This chain uses TRBV6-1 with TRBJ1-2, with D perhaps matching TRBD1 (6 bases). The CDR3 contains 14 residues. The ends were cut back, 6 bases at V and 4 bases at J, with 15 bases in the middle. The germline V gene has CDR1 MNHNS and CDR2 SASEGT.

The chain is built from TRBV21-1 and TRBJ2-6; the table's D call of TRBD1 was not tested on the DNA. TRBV21-1 is a documented pseudogene. This CDR3 has 17 amino acids. Written as DNA, the CDR3 is TGTGCCAGCACCCCGGGACAGGGGAGGTTCGGGGCCAACGTCCTGACTTTC. Protein sequence: CASTPGQGRFGANVLTF.

The chain is built from TRBV6-5 and TRBJ1-6; 8 bases map to TRBD1. The CDR3 covers 14 residues. V lost 6 bases to trimming and J lost 8 bases; unmatched junction nucleotides: 6. Germline CDR1 is MNHEY and CDR2 is SVGAGI. CDR3 region: CASRGQAWDSPLHF. CDR3 sequence (DNA): TGTGCCAGCAGGGGACAGGCTTGGGATTCACCCCTCCACTTT.

A single count supports this clone. The V call is TRBV5-8, the J call TRBJ2-2, with a possible D match to TRBD2 (6 bases). The CDR3 is made up of 15 amino acids. The V gene's germline CDR1 is SGHTS and CDR2 YDEGEE. Deletions cut 5 bases from V and 4 bases from J, with 15 bases between. The CDR3 is CASRRLASGTGELFF. CDR3 coding DNA: TGTGCCAGCAGGCGTCTAGCGAGTGGCACCGGGGAGCTGTTTTTT.

The chain employs TRBV4-1 and TRBJ1-1, with a tentative D call TRBD1 (5 bases). The CDR3 contains 17 residues. Germline values: CDR1 MGHRA, CDR2 YSYEKL. The germline V and J ends were trimmed by 1 base and 4 bases, with 19 bases remaining between them. The CDR3 DNA follows: TGCGCCAGCAGCCAAGCGTCAGGGAACTGGGTGATCACTGAAGCTTTCTTT. Amino acids: CASSQASGNWVITEAFF.

The chain uses TRBV6-5 and TRBJ1-4; D is unclear. The V end lost 4 bases, the J end lost 3 bases, and 15 bases lay between the germline ends. This CDR3 spans 16 amino acids. The V gene's germline CDR1 is MNHEY and CDR2 SVGAGI. CDR3 loop: CASSLRIDTANEKLFF. CDR3 sequence (DNA): TGTGCCAGCAGTTTACGAATAGACACGGCTAATGAAAAACTGTTTTTT.

The gene calls are TRBV9 and TRBJ2-3; D is uncertain. The germline V gene encodes CDR1 SGDLS and CDR2 YYNGEE. The CDR3 is 15 amino acids. V lost 7 bases and J lost 1, with 16 bases in between. The CDR3, as DNA: TGTGCCAGCTCTTCCCCGACTGATGGCACAGATACGCAGTATTTT. It codes for CASSSPTDGTDTQYF.

The V gene is TRBV11-3, the J gene TRBJ2-5, with TRBD2 identical over 7 bases. From germline, CDR1 is SGHNT and CDR2 YENEEA. The trim removed 8 bases at V and 2 bases at J, leaving 8 bases unmatched. The CDR3 covers 14 residues. The CDR3 loop reads CASQLSGAQETQYF. The DNA of the CDR3 is TGTGCCAGCCAGCTCAGCGGGGCTCAAGAGACCCAGTACTTC.

The chain links TRBV6-5 to TRBJ2-7; no clear D. CDR1 is MNHEY and CDR2 is SVGAGI in the germline V gene. V lost 4 bases and J lost 3, with 16 bases in between. The CDR3 totals 15 residues. The CDR3 nucleotides are TGTGCCAGCAGTTCTGGCCACGCGGAAGTCTACGAGCAGTACTTC. This translates into CASSSGHAEVYEQYF.

V usage is TRBV7-9 and J usage is TRBJ2-1, with 13 positions matching TRBD2. Germline V gene sequence: CDR1 SEHNR, CDR2 FQNEAQ (reference sequence). The CDR3 is made up of 18 amino acids. J was trimmed by 7 bases and V by 6 bases; bases with no gene match: 15. CDR3 in amino acids: CASRRGPGLAGVENEQFF. The CDR3 coding sequence is TGTGCCAGCAGGAGGGGACCCGGACTAGCGGGAGTTGAAAATGAGCAGTTCTTC.

The J gene is TRBJ1-4, the V gene TRBV30; D unclear. The V end lost 3 bases, the J end lost 1 base, and 12 bases lay between the germline ends. Germline V gene data show CDR1 as GTSNPN and CDR2 as SVGIG (reference sequence). This CDR3 contains 15 residues. This CDR3 reads CAWSRLGVTNEKLFF. The DNA for the CDR3 is TGTGCCTGGAGCCGTCTCGGGGTAACTAATGAAAAACTGTTTTTT.

This clone is a singleton in its sample. V gene TRBV7-9 combines with J gene TRBJ2-7, with 7 bases fitting TRBD2. The CDR3 runs 14 residues. The germline V gene has CDR1 SEHNR and CDR2 FQNEAQ (reference sequence). Trimming at V came to 1 base and at J to 2 bases, leaving 2 bases not matched to a gene. The chain's CDR3 is CASSLGEGPYEQYF. The DNA for the CDR3 is TGTGCCAGCAGCTTAGGGGAGGGGCCCTACGAGCAGTACTTC.

This chain links TRBV5-4 with TRBJ2-2, with 7 nucleotides matching TRBD2. This CDR3 has 17 residues. The V gene's germline CDR1 is SGHNT and CDR2 YYREEE (reference sequence). Trimming at V came to 4 bases and at J to 3 bases, leaving 12 bases not matched to a gene. CDR3 coding DNA: TGTGCCAGCAGCGCGGATAGTGCGGGAGCGTACACCGGGGAGCTGTTTTTT. Its protein is CASSADSAGAYTGELFF. Using reference TRBV5-4 and TRBJ2-2 for the parts outside the CDR3, the full variable domain is ETGVTQSPTHLIKTRGQQVTLRCSSQSGHNTVSWYQQALGQGPQFIFQYYREEENGRGNFPPRFSGLQFPNYSSELNVNALELDDSALYLCASSADSAGAYTGELFFGEGSRLTVL.